The 22 T cell receptor beta chains below were found in one sample sequenced in a study of cytomegalovirus exposure and HLA in healthy donors. The PCR contained 60 Vbeta and 13 Jbeta primers. The assay was immunoSEQ multiplex PCR, and TCRdb's table has in-frame clones only and misses some. The table shows 160,000 or so clones, with approximately 88% occurring only once. Sequencing was performed on PBMCs. The receptors shown here come from a woman in her 30s in good health and CMV-seronegative.

A few counts support this clone. Here the CDR3 reads CASESGGLETQYF. The CDR3 region has the DNA TGTGCCAGCGAGTCGGGGGGGCTGGAGACCCAGTACTTC. The chain is built from TRBV2 and TRBJ2-5, with 8 bases fitting TRBD2. There are 13 residues in the CDR3. Germline values: CDR1 SNHLY, CDR2 FYNNEI. With V trimmed by 8 bases and J by 5 bases, 7 bases remained unmatched.

The chain couples TRBV27 to TRBJ2-6; D is uncertain. This CDR3 is 14 amino acids long. V gave up 8 bases and J gave up 2 bases, with 10 bases separating them. The germline V gene encodes CDR1 MNHEY and CDR2 SMNVEV (reference sequence). CDR3 in DNA: TGTGCCAGCTGCACCCGGGCTGGGGCCAACGTCCTGACTTTC. This translates into CASCTRAGANVLTF. The full variable domain, with the rest looked up from reference TRBV27 and TRBJ2-6, is EAQVTQNPRYLITVTGKKLTVTCSQNMNHEYMSWYRQDPGLGLRQIYYSMNVEVTDKGDVPEGYKVSRKEKRNFPLILESPSPNQTSLYFCASCTRAGANVLTFGAGSRLTVL.

Only one count was recorded for this clone. The V and J genes are TRBV7-6 and TRBJ2-7; D might be TRBD2 (6 bases). This CDR3 has 15 amino acids. CDR1 is SGHVS and CDR2 is FNYEAQ in the germline V gene. Between the trimmed V and J ends, which lost 4 bases and 2 bases, there was a span of 15 bases. The chain's CDR3 is CASSSLTAGTYEQYF. In DNA form, the CDR3 reads TGTGCCAGCAGCTCGCTGACGGCGGGAACCTACGAGCAGTACTTC.

The chain is built from TRBV18 and TRBJ1-1, with D uncertain. V gave up 3 bases and J gave up 1 base, with 9 bases separating them. Germline-derived CDR1 and CDR2 are KGHSH and LQKENI. The CDR3 has 14 residues. Here the CDR3 reads CASSPESRNTEAFF. CDR3 sequence (DNA): TGTGCCAGCTCACCGGAGTCGAGGAACACTGAAGCTTTCTTT.

The chain couples TRBV7-2 to TRBJ2-1; the match to TRBD2 covers 10 bases. The V gene's germline CDR1 is SGHTA and CDR2 FQGNSA. With 2 bases clipped from V and 5 bases from J, the junction kept 6 bases outside the gene matches. The CDR3 is 16 residues long. This CDR3 reads CASSLRSGGADNEQFF. CDR3 in DNA: TGTGCCAGCAGCTTACGGAGCGGGGGGGCCGACAATGAGCAGTTCTTC.

CDR3 in DNA: TGTGCCAGCAGCGCGTTCAACGGGGGGCCCTCCTACAATGAGCAGTTCTTC. Protein product: CASSAFNGGPSYNEQFF. V and J are TRBV9 and TRBJ2-1, with D possibly being TRBD2 (7 bases). Germline V gene data show CDR1 as SGDLS and CDR2 as YYNGEE. The CDR3 totals 17 residues. V shed 3 bases and J shed 0 bases, with 16 bases lying between them.

V and J are TRBV5-1 and TRBJ2-7, with 12 nucleotides matching TRBD1. Unmatched junction bases numbered 6, after V lost 3 bases and J lost 5 bases. Germline CDR1 and CDR2: SGHRS and YFSETQ. The CDR3 sequence is 15 residues long. The CDR3 here is CASSSSGTGGDEQYF. The CDR3 DNA sequence: TGCGCCAGCAGCTCCTCCGGGACAGGGGGCGACGAGCAGTACTTC.

The chain has TRBV7-9 and TRBJ2-5; 8 bases line up with TRBD2. The DNA end lines up better with TRBJ2-7; the J call may be wrong. Germline loops: CDR1 SEHNR, CDR2 FQNEAQ (reference sequence). The CDR3 covers 16 residues. The CDR3, as DNA: TGTGCCAGCAGCCCCCGTCGGGAGGGAACCTCCTACGAGCAGTACTTC. It translates to CASSPRREGTSYEQYF.

The rearrangement joins TRBV6-5 to TRBJ2-7; 9 positions agree with TRBD1. Germline values: CDR1 MNHEY, CDR2 SVGAGI. The CDR3 spans 13 residues. V gave up 6 bases and J gave up 4 bases; unmatched junction bases: 4. The CDR3 loop reads CASRTGGAYEQYF. CDR3 bases: TGTGCCAGCAGAACAGGGGGCGCGTACGAGCAGTACTTC.

The gene calls are TRBV27 and TRBJ1-6; weak D call: TRBD1 (5 bases). The CDR3 extends over 17 amino acids. Germline CDR1 is MNHEY and CDR2 is SMNVEV (reference sequence). The V end was cut by 0 bases, the J end by 7 bases, with 16 bases between. The CDR3 coding sequence is TGTGCCAGCAGTTTATCGGGCTGGGGCTTCGGGAATTCACCCCTCCACTTT. Translation gives CASSLSGWGFGNSPLHF.

The chain combines TRBV4-1 with TRBJ2-1; D call uncertain. V was trimmed by 1 base and J by 3 bases, leaving 7 bases between them. The CDR3 loop spans 14 amino acids. Germline V gene data show CDR1 as MGHRA and CDR2 as YSYEKL. For the CDR3, the DNA is TGCGCCAGCAGCCAAGTTAACGGCTACAATGAGCAGTTCTTC. Amino acid sequence: CASSQVNGYNEQFF.

As DNA, the CDR3 is TGTGCCATCAGCCAGGGCCAGGGGTACGAGCAGTACTTC. Amino acid sequence: CAISQGQGYEQYF. The genes are TRBV10-3 and TRBJ2-7; D may be TRBD1 (6 bases). Germline-derived CDR1 and CDR2 are ENHRY and SYGVKD. Trimming shortened V by 6 bases and J by 4 bases, and 13 bases separated the two germline ends. The CDR3 consists of 13 residues.

The rearrangement joins TRBV28 to TRBJ1-3; TRBD1 might be the D (6 bases). Germline V lookup: CDR1 MDHEN, CDR2 SYDVKM. V was trimmed by 0 bases and J by 2 bases, leaving 8 bases between them. CDR3 length: 15 residues. The CDR3 is CASSLWQGTGNTIYF. CDR3 sequence (DNA): TGTGCCAGCAGTTTATGGCAGGGGACTGGAAACACCATATATTTT.

CDR3 in DNA: TGTGCCAGCAGCTTCAGGGGCTCCTACGAGCAGTACTTC. Translation gives CASSFRGSYEQYF. V and J are TRBV11-3 and TRBJ2-7; TRBD1 might be the D (6 bases). The V gene's germline CDR1 is SGHNT and CDR2 YENEEA. V lost 3 bases, J lost 0 bases, and 6 bases lay in between. CDR3 length equals 13 residues.

This chain links TRBV7-2 with TRBJ2-2; TRBD1 aligns across 9 bases. CDR3 size: 16 residues. Germline V gene data show CDR1 as SGHTA and CDR2 as FQGNSA. With V trimmed by 2 bases and J by 4 bases, 5 bases remained unmatched. The CDR3 sequence is CASSLSRTGVTGELFF. Here the CDR3 DNA reads TGTGCCAGCAGCTTAAGCCGGACAGGGGTCACCGGGGAGCTGTTTTTT.

The chain couples TRBV28 to TRBJ2-7, with 8 positions matching TRBD1. The CDR3 is made up of 13 amino acids. With V trimmed by 6 bases and J by 7 bases, 8 bases remained unmatched. From germline, CDR1 is MDHEN and CDR2 SYDVKM. The CDR3 loop reads CASSKDRVREQYF. CDR3 sequence (DNA): TGTGCCAGCAGCAAGGACAGGGTTCGAGAGCAGTACTTC.

This chain connects TRBV29-1 to TRBJ1-1; D is unresolved. Trimming removed 0 bases from V and 5 bases from J, with 13 bases in between. The CDR3 contains 14 residues. Germline lookup yields CDR1 SQVTM and CDR2 ANQGSEA. This chain's CDR3 is CSVEEPGRGTEAFF. The CDR3 DNA follows: TGCAGCGTTGAAGAACCAGGCAGAGGGACTGAAGCTTTCTTT.

The chain carries TRBV12-2 and TRBJ2-7; TRBD2, as called in the table, went unchecked against the DNA. TRBV12-2 is a known pseudogene. This CDR3 comprises 17 residues. CDR3 nucleotide sequence: TGTGCAAGTCGCTTAGATCGGGGGAGGGGCCACCCCTACGAGCAGTACTTC. This translates into CASRLDRGRGHPYEQYF.

The J gene is TRBJ2-1, the V gene TRBV7-2, with D possibly matching TRBD1 (5 bases). The CDR3 is 15 amino acids. Germline lookup yields CDR1 SGHTA and CDR2 FQGNSA. V was pared by 5 bases and J by 8 bases, with 19 bases between. The CDR3 nucleotides read TGTGCCAGCAGCCCCCCGCTCAGGGTGGTACATGAGCAGTTCTTC. Its translation is CASSPPLRVVHEQFF.

The chain recombines TRBV11-2 with TRBJ2-7; weak D call: TRBD2 (7 bases). The CDR3 has 16 amino acids. CDR1 and CDR2 (germline): SGHAT, FQNNGV. Between the trimmed V and J ends, which lost 1 base and 1 base, there was a span of 14 bases. This CDR3 is CASSLGWGGRSYEQYF. CDR3 nucleotides: TGTGCCAGCAGCTTAGGTTGGGGGGGGCGATCCTACGAGCAGTACTTC. The full variable domain, its missing parts supplied by reference TRBV11-2 and TRBJ2-7, is EAGVAQSPRYKIIEKRQSVAFWCNPISGHATLYWYQQILGQGPKLLIQFQNNGVVDDSQLPKDRFSAERLKGVDSTLKIQPAKLEDSAVYLCASSLGWGGRSYEQYFGPGTRLTVT.

This clone was picked up one time. The genes are TRBV21-1 and TRBJ2-2; TRBD2, the table's D call, lacks a check against the DNA. TRBV21-1 is a recognized pseudogene. This CDR3 is 10 amino acids long. DNA for the CDR3: TGTGCCAGCGAGGCCGGGGAGCTGTTTTTT. Translated, it gives CASEAGELFF.

This clone has a handful of counts. V and J are TRBV9 and TRBJ2-2; 10 bases fit TRBD2. Germline-derived CDR1 and CDR2 are SGDLS and YYNGEE. The CDR3 sequence is 21 residues long. With 4 bases clipped from V and 2 bases from J, the junction kept 20 bases outside the gene matches. CDR3 in DNA: TGTGCCAGCAGCCAGTCGACAGCGGGACTAGCGAGTACACTAAACACCGGGGAGCTGTTTTTT. This codes for CASSQSTAGLASTLNTGELFF.